Below, 8 T cell receptor beta chains from the same sample are listed, as sequenced in a study of T cell changes during pregnancy in multiple sclerosis. Measured with immunoSEQ multiplex PCR; TCRdb has only the in-frame clones, and not every one. This sample has about 79,000 clones; approximately 92% occur once, and the top ten carry 0.65% to 0.75%. This material consisted of peripheral blood, taken in the second trimester of pregnancy. The receptors shown here come from a female donor in good health, enrolled as a control in a pregnancy study.

V and J are TRBV7-2 and TRBJ2-3, with D perhaps matching TRBD2 (5 bases). Germline CDR1 SGHTA, CDR2 FQGNSA. Trimming stripped 1 base from V and 6 bases from J, with 14 bases between. The CDR3 is 15 amino acids. The CDR3 sequence is CASSLVRRVWDTQYF. The CDR3 DNA follows: TGTGCCAGCAGCTTAGTGCGGCGGGTTTGGGATACGCAGTATTTT. Using reference TRBV7-2 and TRBJ2-3 for the parts outside the CDR3, the full variable domain is GAGVSQSPSNKVTEKGKDVELRCDPISGHTALYWYRQSLGQGLEFLIYFQGNSAPDKSGLPSDRFSAERTGGSVSTLTIQRTQQEDSAVYLCASSLVRRVWDTQYFGPGTRLTVL.

The J gene is TRBJ1-3, the V gene TRBV7-9, with a weak D call TRBD1 (6 bases). Germline V gives CDR1 SEHNR, CDR2 FQNEAQ (reference sequence). This CDR3 region has 15 residues. With 3 bases removed from V and 1 base from J, the gap between germline ends came to 10 bases. The CDR3 region is CASSLLQGSGNTIYF. The CDR3 DNA reads as TGTGCCAGCAGCTTGCTACAGGGATCTGGAAACACCATATATTTT. The full variable domain, completed using reference TRBV7-9 and TRBJ1-3, is DTGVSQNPRHKITKRGQNVTFRCDPISEHNRLYWYRQTLGQGPEFLTYFQNEAQLEKSRLLSDRFSAERPKGSFSTLEIQRTEQGDSAMYLCASSLLQGSGNTIYFGEGSWLTVV.

The rearrangement uses TRBV4-1 and TRBJ2-1; 9 positions match TRBD2. V lost 2 bases and J lost 8; bases outside the gene matches: 10. CDR1 MGHRA and CDR2 YSYEKL come from the germline V gene. The CDR3 spans 16 residues. The CDR3 region has the DNA TGCGCCAGCAGCCAACATAGCGGGGGCCGGTTATATGAGCAGTTCTTC. It codes for CASSQHSGGRLYEQFF.

The rearrangement links TRBV5-1 to TRBJ1-6; 7 bases fit TRBD1. Per the germline V gene, CDR1 is SGHRS and CDR2 is YFSETQ. This CDR3 has 16 amino acids. The V segment lost 0 bases and the J segment 7 bases; nucleotides outside the gene matches: 7. This CDR3 is CASSLGGGASNSPLHF. CDR3 bases: TGCGCCAGCAGCTTGGGAGGGGGCGCTTCAAATTCACCCCTCCACTTT.

The chain recombines TRBV13 with TRBJ2-5; 10 bases match TRBD1. The CDR3 loop spans 15 amino acids. Germline CDR1 is PRHDT and CDR2 is FYEKMQ (reference sequence). The ends lost 4 bases at V and 5 bases at J; junction bases unmatched: 7. The DNA of the CDR3 is TGTGCCAGCAGCTCCGACAGGGGGCGTAGGGAGACCCAGTACTTC. Protein product: CASSSDRGRRETQYF.

This chain links TRBV4-3 with TRBJ1-2; no reliable D call. The CDR3 runs 15 residues. Germline assignment: CDR1 LGHNA and CDR2 YSLEER. V was clipped by 0 bases and J by 4 bases, with 12 bases between them. The CDR3 nucleotides are TGCGCCAGCAGCCAAGAATACCGGGTTCTCTATGGCTACACCTTC. This codes for CASSQEYRVLYGYTF.

The chain has TRBV6-5 and TRBJ1-1, with 7 bases lining up with TRBD1. Germline lookup yields CDR1 MNHEY and CDR2 SVGAGI. J gave up 1 base and V 7 bases, and 3 bases lay outside the gene matches. The CDR3 runs 13 residues. CDR3 region: CASTYRGNTEAFF. CDR3 bases: TGTGCCAGCACCTACAGGGGGAACACTGAAGCTTTCTTT.

The genes are TRBV6-1 and TRBJ2-7, with a weak D call TRBD1 (6 bases). Germline lookup yields CDR1 MNHNS and CDR2 SASEGT. The CDR3 is 14 amino acids. Trimming shortened V by 2 bases and J by 4 bases, and 12 bases separated the two germline ends. CDR3 bases: TGTGCCAGCAGTGAACGGAGGACAGAGTACGAGCAGTACTTC. It encodes CASSERRTEYEQYF.